The 3 T cell receptor beta chains below were found in one sample sequenced in a study of OX40 agonist ivuxolimab in advanced cancers. Here immunoSEQ multiplex PCR was the method, and the copy in TCRdb shows in-frame clones only, minus some. The sample shows about 20,000 clones, around three quarters of them seen only once. The starting material was CD4+ or CD8+ T cells sorted from blood, obtained in a trial of the OX40 agonist ivuxolimab. The receptors originated from an adult with an advanced solid tumor such as melanoma, head and neck, liver or kidney cancer.

This clone was detected only a few times. The V call is TRBV28, the J call TRBJ2-1, with 7 positions matching TRBD1. Germline V gene data show CDR1 as MDHEN and CDR2 as SYDVKM. The V and J ends lost 5 bases and 0 bases, in that order; junction bases with no gene match: 4. The CDR3 is 15 residues long. The CDR3 DNA reads as TGTGCCAGCAGTACCGACAGGGTCTCCTACAATGAGCAGTTCTTC. Protein: CASSTDRVSYNEQFF.

The chain couples TRBV19 to TRBJ1-1; 7 bases align to TRBD1. Germline CDR1 LNHDA, CDR2 SQIVND (reference sequence). The CDR3 runs to 15 residues. With V trimmed by 1 base and J by 1 base, 3 bases remained unmatched. The CDR3: CASSIGRGKNTEAFF. The CDR3 DNA follows: TGTGCCAGTAGTATAGGCAGGGGGAAGAACACTGAAGCTTTCTTT. Filled out from reference TRBV19 and TRBJ1-1, the complete variable domain reads DGGITQSPKYLFRKEGQNVTLSCEQNLNHDAMYWYRQDPGQGLRLIYYSQIVNDFQKGDIAEGYSVSREKKESFPLTVTSAQKNPTAFYLCASSIGRGKNTEAFFGQGTRLTVV.

The V gene is TRBV5-8, the J gene TRBJ2-1; 9 nucleotides align to TRBD1. The CDR3 is 15 residues long. J gave up 5 bases and V 4 bases, and 7 bases lay outside the gene matches. Germline V CDR1 and CDR2: SGHTS, YDEGEE. For the CDR3, the DNA is TGTGCCAGCAGCACGGACAGGGGCATTCACAATGAGCAGTTCTTC. Its protein product is CASSTDRGIHNEQFF.